This T cell receptor beta chain was retrieved from a study of T cells in Graves' hyperthyroidism and ophthalmopathy. A lack of ophthalmopathy progression within 18 months defined stable Graves' hyperthyroidism. In patients aged 18 to 65, hyperthyroidism was newly diagnosed, with duration under 2 months. Thyroid ultrasound, orbital computed tomography, clinical symptoms, and serum thyroxine and TRAb underpinned diagnoses. Germline values: CDR1 SGHDN, CDR2 FVKESK. The length of the CDR3 is 14 residues. V lost 3 bases, J lost 2 bases, and 8 bases lay in between. Amplification of TCR beta CDR3 regions was performed using RNA transcripts as template. The HTBI primer set drove a first-round RT-PCR of the TCR CDR3. MiXCR, run by TCRdb on the multiplex PCR reads, gives a single entry per CDR3 protein. The sample contains approximately 560,000 distinct CDR3 sequences, around 16% of which appear only once.

This TCR derives from a woman younger than 45 with Graves' hyperthyroidism. The chain combines TRBV14 with TRBJ1-5; D perhaps matches TRBD1 (5 bases). The specimen was blood. The CDR3 sequence: CASSHGGGNQPQHF. The CDR3 bases are TGTGCCAGCAGCCATGGGGGGGGCAATCAGCCCCAGCATTTT.